This entry features one T cell receptor (beta chain) sequence. The CDR3 loop spans 16 amino acids. V lost 5 bases, J lost 8 bases, and 11 bases stayed unmatched. The V gene's germline CDR1 is SGHRS and CDR2 YFSETQ. This sample was taken from a study of blood T cell repertoires in COVID-19. The method was immunoSEQ multiplex PCR; TCRdb's version includes in-frame clones alone and lacks a portion of them. In the table there are around 170,000 clones, under 85% of which are singletons. The TCR sequence derives from a woman in her 70s with COVID-19, enrolled during active disease. The chain recombines TRBV5-1 with TRBJ2-1, with 12 bases matching TRBD2. Input material: peripheral blood. CDR3 amino acids: CASSTRLAGGFDEQFF. CDR3 DNA: TGCGCCAGCAGTACCCGCCTAGCGGGAGGGTTCGATGAGCAGTTCTTC.